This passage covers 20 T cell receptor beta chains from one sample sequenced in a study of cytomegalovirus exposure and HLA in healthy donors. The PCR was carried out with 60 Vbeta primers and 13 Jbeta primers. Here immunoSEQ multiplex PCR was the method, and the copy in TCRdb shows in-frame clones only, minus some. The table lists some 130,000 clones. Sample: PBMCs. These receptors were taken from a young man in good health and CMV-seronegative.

DNA for the CDR3: TGTGCCACCACCCCGGCAGGGGGTGATATGGGAGATCAGCCCCAGCATTTT. Protein product: CATTPAGGDMGDQPQHF. The chain links TRBV10-3 to TRBJ1-5, with 7 bases that match TRBD1. The CDR3 is 17 amino acids. Trimming took 10 bases from V and 5 from J; bases not matched to a gene: 20. CDR1 is ENHRY, CDR2 SYGVKD, per germline.

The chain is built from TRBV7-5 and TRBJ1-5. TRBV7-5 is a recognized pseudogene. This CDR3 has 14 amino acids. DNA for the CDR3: TGTGTCAGAAGCTACCGGGGGGCCACTCAGCCCCAGCATTTT. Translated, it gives CVRSYRGATQPQHF.

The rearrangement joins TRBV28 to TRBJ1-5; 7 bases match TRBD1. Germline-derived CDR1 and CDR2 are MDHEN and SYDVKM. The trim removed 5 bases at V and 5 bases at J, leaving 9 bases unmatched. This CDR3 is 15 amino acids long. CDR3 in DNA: TGTGCCAGCAGTGGGGGGACAGCCGATTATCAGCCCCAGCATTTT. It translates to CASSGGTADYQPQHF.

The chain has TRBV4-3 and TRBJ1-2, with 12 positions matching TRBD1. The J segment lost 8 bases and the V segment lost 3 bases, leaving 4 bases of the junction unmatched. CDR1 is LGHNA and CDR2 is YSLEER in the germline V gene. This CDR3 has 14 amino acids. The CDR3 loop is CASSQGQGARGYTF. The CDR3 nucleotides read TGCGCCAGCAGCCAGGGACAGGGGGCGCGGGGCTACACCTTC.

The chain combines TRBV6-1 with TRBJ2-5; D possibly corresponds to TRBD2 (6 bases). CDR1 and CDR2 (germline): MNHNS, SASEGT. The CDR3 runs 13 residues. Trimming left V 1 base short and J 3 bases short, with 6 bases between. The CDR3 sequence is CASSEGGEETQYF. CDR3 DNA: TGTGCCAGCAGTGAAGGGGGGGAAGAGACCCAGTACTTC.

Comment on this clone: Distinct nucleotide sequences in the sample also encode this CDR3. The CDR3 sequence: CASKGQGNNEKLFF. DNA of the CDR3: TGTGCCAGCAAGGGACAGGGGAATAATGAAAAACTGTTTTTT. The chain links TRBV2 to TRBJ1-4, with 10 bases aligning to TRBD1. This CDR3 contains 14 residues. The germline gives CDR1 SNHLY, CDR2 FYNNEI. The V segment lost 7 bases and the J segment 4 bases; nucleotides outside the gene matches: 3.

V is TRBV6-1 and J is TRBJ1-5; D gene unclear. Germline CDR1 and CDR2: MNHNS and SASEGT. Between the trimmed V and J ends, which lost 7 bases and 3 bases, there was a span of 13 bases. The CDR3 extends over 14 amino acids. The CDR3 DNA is TGTGCCAGCATCCCCGGGGTAGCCAATCAGCCCCAGCATTTT. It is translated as CASIPGVANQPQHF.

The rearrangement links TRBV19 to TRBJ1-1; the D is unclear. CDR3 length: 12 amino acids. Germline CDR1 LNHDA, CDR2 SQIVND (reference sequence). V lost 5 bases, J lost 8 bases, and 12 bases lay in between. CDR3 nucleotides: TGTGCCAGTAGTTATAGGGCGGGAGAAGCTTTCTTT. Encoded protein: CASSYRAGEAFF.

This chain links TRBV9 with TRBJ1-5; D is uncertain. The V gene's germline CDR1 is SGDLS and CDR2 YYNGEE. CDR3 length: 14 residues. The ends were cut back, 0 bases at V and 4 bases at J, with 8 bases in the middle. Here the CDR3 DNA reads TGTGCCAGCAGCGTAGCGGCAGGAAATCAGCCCCAGCATTTT. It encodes CASSVAAGNQPQHF.

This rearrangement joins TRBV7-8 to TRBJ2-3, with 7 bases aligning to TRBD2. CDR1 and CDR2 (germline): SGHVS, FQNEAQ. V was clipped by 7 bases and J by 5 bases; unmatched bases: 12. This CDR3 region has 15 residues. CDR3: CASTPLAGVKDTQYF. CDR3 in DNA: TGTGCCAGCACCCCTTTGGCGGGAGTTAAAGATACGCAGTATTTT.

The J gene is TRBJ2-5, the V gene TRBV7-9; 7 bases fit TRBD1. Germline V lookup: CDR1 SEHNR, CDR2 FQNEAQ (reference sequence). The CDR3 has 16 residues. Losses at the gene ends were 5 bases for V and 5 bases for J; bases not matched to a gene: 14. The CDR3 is CASSPWVQGMFETQYF. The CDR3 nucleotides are TGTGCCAGCAGCCCCTGGGTACAGGGGATGTTCGAGACCCAGTACTTC. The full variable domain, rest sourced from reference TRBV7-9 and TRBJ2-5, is DTGVSQNPRHKITKRGQNVTFRCDPISEHNRLYWYRQTLGQGPEFLTYFQNEAQLEKSRLLSDRFSAERPKGSFSTLEIQRTEQGDSAMYLCASSPWVQGMFETQYFGPGTRLLVL.

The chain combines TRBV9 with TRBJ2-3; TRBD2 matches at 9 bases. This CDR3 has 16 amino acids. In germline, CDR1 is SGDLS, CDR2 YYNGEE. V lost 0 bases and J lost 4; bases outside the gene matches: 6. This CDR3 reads CASSVDAGGLADTQYF. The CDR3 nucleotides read TGTGCCAGCAGCGTAGATGCGGGAGGGCTGGCAGATACGCAGTATTTT.

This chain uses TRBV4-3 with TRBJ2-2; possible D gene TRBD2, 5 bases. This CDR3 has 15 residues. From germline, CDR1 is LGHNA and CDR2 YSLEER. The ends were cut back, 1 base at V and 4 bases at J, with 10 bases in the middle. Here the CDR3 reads CASSQASSFTGELFF. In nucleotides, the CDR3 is TGCGCCAGCAGCCAAGCCTCTAGCTTCACCGGGGAGCTGTTTTTT.

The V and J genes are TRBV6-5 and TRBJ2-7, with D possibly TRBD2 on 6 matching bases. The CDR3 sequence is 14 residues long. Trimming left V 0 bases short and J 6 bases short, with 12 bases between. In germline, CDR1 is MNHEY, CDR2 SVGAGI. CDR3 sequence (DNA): TGTGCCAGCAGTTACTCGGGGGGAGCGGGCGAGCAGTACTTC. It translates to CASSYSGGAGEQYF.

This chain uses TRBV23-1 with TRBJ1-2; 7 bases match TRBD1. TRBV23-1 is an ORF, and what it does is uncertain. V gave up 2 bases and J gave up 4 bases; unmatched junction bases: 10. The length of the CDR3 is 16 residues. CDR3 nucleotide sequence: TGCGCCAGCAGTCAAACCGATGCGACAGGGCCCTATGGCTACACCTTC. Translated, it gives CASSQTDATGPYGYTF.

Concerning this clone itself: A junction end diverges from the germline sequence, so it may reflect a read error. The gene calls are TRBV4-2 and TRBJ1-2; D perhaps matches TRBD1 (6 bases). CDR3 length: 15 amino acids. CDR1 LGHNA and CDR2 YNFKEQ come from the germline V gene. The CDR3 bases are TGTGCCAGCAGCCAAGATCTCGACCGTTGGGGCAGGGGATGGTTC. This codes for CASSQDLDRWGRGWF.

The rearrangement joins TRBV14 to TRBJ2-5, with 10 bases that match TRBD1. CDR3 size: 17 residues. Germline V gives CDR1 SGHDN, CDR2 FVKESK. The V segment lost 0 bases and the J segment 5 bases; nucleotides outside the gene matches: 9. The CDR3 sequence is CASSQDQRTGGTETQYF. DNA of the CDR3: TGTGCCAGCAGCCAAGATCAAAGGACAGGGGGAACGGAGACCCAGTACTTC.

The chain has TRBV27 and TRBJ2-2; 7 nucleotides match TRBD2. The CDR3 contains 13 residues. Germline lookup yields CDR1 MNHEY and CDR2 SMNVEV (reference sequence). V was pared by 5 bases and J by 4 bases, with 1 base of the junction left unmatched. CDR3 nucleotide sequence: TGTGCCAGCAGTGGGGGGGTCACCGGGGAGCTGTTTTTT. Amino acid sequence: CASSGGVTGELFF.

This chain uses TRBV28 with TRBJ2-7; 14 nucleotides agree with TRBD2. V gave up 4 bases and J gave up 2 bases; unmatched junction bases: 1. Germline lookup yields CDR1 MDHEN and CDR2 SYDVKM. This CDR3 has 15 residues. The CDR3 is CASSSTSGGAYEQYF. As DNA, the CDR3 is TGTGCCAGCAGTTCGACTAGCGGGGGGGCCTACGAGCAGTACTTC.

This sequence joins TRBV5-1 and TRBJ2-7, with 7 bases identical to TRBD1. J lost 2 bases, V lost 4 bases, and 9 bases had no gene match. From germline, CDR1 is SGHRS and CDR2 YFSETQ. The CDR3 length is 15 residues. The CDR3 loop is CASSIRQGSTYEQYF. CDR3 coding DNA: TGCGCCAGCAGCATTCGACAGGGCAGCACCTACGAGCAGTACTTC.